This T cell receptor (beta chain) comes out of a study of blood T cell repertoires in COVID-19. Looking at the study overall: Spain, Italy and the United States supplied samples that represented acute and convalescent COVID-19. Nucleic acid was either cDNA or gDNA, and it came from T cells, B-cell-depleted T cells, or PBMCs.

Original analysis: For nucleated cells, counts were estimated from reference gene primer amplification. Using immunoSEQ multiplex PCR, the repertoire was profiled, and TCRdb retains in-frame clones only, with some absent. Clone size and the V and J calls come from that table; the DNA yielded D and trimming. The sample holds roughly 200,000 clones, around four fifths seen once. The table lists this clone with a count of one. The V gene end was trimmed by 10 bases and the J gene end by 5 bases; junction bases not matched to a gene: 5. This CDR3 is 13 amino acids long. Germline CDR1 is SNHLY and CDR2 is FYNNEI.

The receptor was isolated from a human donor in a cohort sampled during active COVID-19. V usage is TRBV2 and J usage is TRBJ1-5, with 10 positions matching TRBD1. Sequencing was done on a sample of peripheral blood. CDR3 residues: CATRQGAYQPQHF. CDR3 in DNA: TGTGCCACCAGACAGGGGGCCTATCAGCCCCAGCATTTT.